The 17 T cell receptor beta chains presented below share a single source sample, sequenced in a study of T cell responses to AZD1222 COVID-19 vaccine. The assay was immunoSEQ multiplex PCR, and TCRdb's table has in-frame clones only and misses some. Of fewer than 140,000 clones in the sample, 90% were seen once. The sequencing used peripheral blood, collected 28 days after the second AZD1222 dose. The receptors shown here come from an adult who received the AZD1222 COVID-19 vaccine.

The V gene is TRBV2, the J gene TRBJ1-3; weak D call: TRBD1 (6 bases). The CDR3 spans 17 residues. Germline assignment: CDR1 SNHLY and CDR2 FYNNEI. V lost 6 bases to trimming and J lost 2 bases, with 20 bases between them. The CDR3 DNA is TGTGCCAGCAGGGAGCGCTTCAGGGGAGACCCTGGAAACACCATATATTTT. Amino acid sequence: CASRERFRGDPGNTIYF.

The V and J genes are TRBV5-8 and TRBJ2-7; TRBD2 might be the D (7 bases). Germline values: CDR1 SGHTS, CDR2 YDEGEE. The CDR3 totals 16 residues. V was trimmed by 4 bases and J by 0 bases, leaving 17 bases between them. CDR3 sequence reads: CASSPLGGAPSYEQYF. CDR3 in DNA: TGTGCCAGCAGCCCCCTAGGGGGGGCCCCCTCCTACGAGCAGTACTTC.

V and J are TRBV6-5 and TRBJ2-1; 8 bases agree with TRBD2. Per germline, CDR1 MNHEY and CDR2 SVGAGI. The trim removed 6 bases at V and 0 bases at J, leaving 4 bases unmatched. The CDR3 loop spans 15 amino acids. The CDR3 sequence is CASRRGEGSYNEQFF. CDR3 coding DNA: TGTGCCAGCAGGCGGGGGGAGGGCTCCTACAATGAGCAGTTCTTC.

The rearrangement joins TRBV18 to TRBJ2-5, with no clear D. This CDR3 spans 14 amino acids. The V gene's germline CDR1 is KGHSH and CDR2 LQKENI. Trimming left V 2 bases short and J 2 bases short, with 9 bases between. The CDR3 sequence: CASSPVEAQETQYF. CDR3 in DNA: TGTGCCAGCTCACCAGTCGAGGCGCAAGAGACCCAGTACTTC.

The chain has TRBV11-1 and TRBJ2-3; unclear D gene. V was trimmed by 3 bases and J by 3 bases, leaving 7 bases between them. The CDR3 runs to 13 residues. Germline V gene sequence: CDR1 SGHAT, CDR2 FQDESV (reference sequence). The CDR3 DNA reads TGTGCCAGCAGCTTCATTTTAACAGATACGCAGTATTTT. The encoded protein is CASSFILTDTQYF.

This rearrangement joins TRBV19 to TRBJ1-4; D may be TRBD1 (5 bases). V was cut by 6 bases and J by 5 bases, with 16 bases left in between. The CDR3 extends over 15 amino acids. Per germline, CDR1 LNHDA and CDR2 SQIVND (reference sequence). The CDR3 spells CASSAYRKQNEKLFF. CDR3 DNA: TGTGCCAGTAGCGCTTACAGGAAACAAAATGAAAAACTGTTTTTT.

The chain combines TRBV2 with TRBJ1-1, with D possibly matching TRBD1 (6 bases). The germline V and J ends were trimmed by 4 bases and 0 bases, with 12 bases remaining between them. Looked up from germline, CDR1 is SNHLY and CDR2 is FYNNEI. The CDR3 sequence is 15 residues long. The CDR3 region is CASSVDRNLNTEAFF. The CDR3 DNA sequence: TGTGCCAGCAGTGTAGACAGGAACTTGAACACTGAAGCTTTCTTT. The full variable domain, completed using reference TRBV2 and TRBJ1-1, is EPEVTQTPSHQVTQMGQEVILRCVPISNHLYFYWYRQILGQKVEFLVSFYNNEISEKSEIFDDQFSVERPDGSNFTLKIRSTKLEDSAMYFCASSVDRNLNTEAFFGQGTRLTVV.

The genes are TRBV27 and TRBJ2-1; D ambiguous. Per the germline V gene, CDR1 is MNHEY and CDR2 is SMNVEV (reference sequence). The ends were cut back, 4 bases at V and 4 bases at J, with 2 bases in the middle. This CDR3 comprises 11 residues. CDR3 nucleotides: TGTGCCAGCAGTTGGTACAATGAGCAGTTCTTC. Its translation is CASSWYNEQFF.

Here the CDR3 reads CASSLAWDYRFANTGELFF. The CDR3 nucleotides read TGTGCCAGCAGCTTGGCCTGGGACTACCGGTTCGCGAACACCGGGGAGCTGTTTTTT. V is TRBV5-4 and J is TRBJ2-2; 7 nucleotides match TRBD2. CDR1 SGHNT and CDR2 YYREEE come from the germline V gene (reference sequence). The CDR3 covers 19 residues. The V and J ends lost 0 bases and 0 bases, in that order; junction bases with no gene match: 11.

The count of this clone is one. The chain combines TRBV2 with TRBJ2-3; TRBD2 might be the D (5 bases). Per the germline V gene, CDR1 is SNHLY and CDR2 is FYNNEI. The CDR3 loop spans 14 amino acids. V was trimmed by 6 bases and J by 2 bases, leaving 12 bases between them. The CDR3 DNA reads as TGTGCCAGCAGGGTCCGTCGGGACACAGATACGCAGTATTTT. Its translation is CASRVRRDTDTQYF.

CDR3 amino acids: CASSNRVMSHEQYF. The CDR3 DNA follows: TGTGCCAGCAGCAACCGGGTCATGAGCCACGAGCAGTACTTC. The gene calls are TRBV7-2 and TRBJ2-7; no firm D call. Germline V gives CDR1 SGHTA, CDR2 FQGNSA. The CDR3 runs to 14 residues. Trimming took off 5 bases at V and 5 bases at J, with 16 bases between the two ends.

The chain employs TRBV6-4 and TRBJ1-5; TRBD1 is a possible D gene (6 bases). With 3 bases removed from V and 3 bases from J, the gap between germline ends came to 6 bases. There are 13 residues in the CDR3. Germline V gene sequence: CDR1 MRHNA, CDR2 SNTAGT. CDR3 sequence (DNA): TGTGCCAGCAGTGAGGGGGCCAATCAGCCCCAGCATTTT. Amino acid sequence: CASSEGANQPQHF.

The chain carries TRBV13 and TRBJ1-6; 7 bases line up with TRBD1. This CDR3 has 15 residues. Germline CDR1 is PRHDT and CDR2 is FYEKMQ (reference sequence). Germline trimming cut 5 bases from V and 8 bases from J; bases unmatched to any gene: 9. CDR3 nucleotide sequence: TGTGCCAGCAGCCCTCAGACAGGGAGTGATTCACCCCTCCACTTT. Translated, it gives CASSPQTGSDSPLHF.

The chain combines TRBV5-6 with TRBJ1-2; 7 bases match TRBD1. This CDR3 region has 14 residues. V lost 4 bases, J lost 8 bases, and 11 bases stayed unmatched. From germline, CDR1 is SGHDT and CDR2 YYEEEE. CDR3 sequence reads: CASSEAGQGGGYTF. In nucleotides, the CDR3 is TGTGCCAGCAGCGAAGCCGGCCAGGGGGGCGGCTACACCTTC.

CDR3 sequence reads: CASSTVTATNEKLFF. Here the CDR3 DNA reads TGTGCCAGTAGTACCGTGACAGCAACTAATGAAAAACTGTTTTTT. The genes are TRBV19 and TRBJ1-4; a weak D match, TRBD1 (5 bases). The CDR3 length is 15 residues. V lost 4 bases and J lost 0, with 9 bases in between. Germline CDR1 is LNHDA and CDR2 is SQIVND (reference sequence).

The V and J genes are TRBV5-1 and TRBJ2-1; a possible D gene is TRBD2 (6 bases). Germline V gene sequence: CDR1 SGHRS, CDR2 YFSETQ. The V end lost 3 bases, the J end lost 5 bases, and 12 bases lay between the germline ends. The CDR3 length is 14 residues. CDR3: CASSSGWGDNEQFF. The DNA for the CDR3 is TGCGCCAGCAGCTCCGGATGGGGGGACAATGAGCAGTTCTTC. Complete variable domain (other parts from reference TRBV5-1 and TRBJ2-1): KAGVTQTPRYLIKTRGQQVTLSCSPISGHRSVSWYQQTPGQGLQFLFEYFSETQRNKGNFPGRFSGRQFSNSRSEMNVSTLELGDSALYLCASSSGWGDNEQFFGPGTRLTVL.

The V call is TRBV4-1, the J call TRBJ1-2, with 7 bases that match TRBD1. The V gene's germline CDR1 is MGHRA and CDR2 YSYEKL. J lost 3 bases, V lost 0 bases, and 16 bases had no gene match. This CDR3 is 19 amino acids long. The CDR3 DNA follows: TGCGCCAGCAGCCAAGACGGTGACAGGGCGGTCGGACTATACTATGGCTACACCTTC. It encodes CASSQDGDRAVGLYYGYTF.